The sequence of this TCR beta chain was determined in a study of somatic mutations in cytotoxic T cells in rheumatoid arthritis. General study findings and limits: No multiple-comparison adjustment was applied to the slight TRBV07 underrepresentation in rheumatoid arthritis patients. Unidentified antigens were the targets of the expanded CD8+ clones.

Trimming left V 0 bases short and J 3 bases short, with 5 bases between. The V gene's germline CDR1 is MGHDK and CDR2 SYGVNS. The CDR3 extends over 13 amino acids. A remark on this clone: Its antigen is unidentified.

Repertoires were generated with immunoSEQ multiplex PCR, while TCRdb's copy carries only in-frame clones and drops some. The sample lists about 10,000 clones; roughly four fifths were seen once. This clonotype originated in a woman aged 45-65 years in good health. This chain links TRBV25-1 with TRBJ1-1; D unresolved. Specimen: CD8+ T cells sorted from blood. This chain's CDR3 is CASSEYGDTEAFF. As DNA, the CDR3 is TGTGCCAGCAGTGAATACGGGGACACTGAAGCTTTCTTT.